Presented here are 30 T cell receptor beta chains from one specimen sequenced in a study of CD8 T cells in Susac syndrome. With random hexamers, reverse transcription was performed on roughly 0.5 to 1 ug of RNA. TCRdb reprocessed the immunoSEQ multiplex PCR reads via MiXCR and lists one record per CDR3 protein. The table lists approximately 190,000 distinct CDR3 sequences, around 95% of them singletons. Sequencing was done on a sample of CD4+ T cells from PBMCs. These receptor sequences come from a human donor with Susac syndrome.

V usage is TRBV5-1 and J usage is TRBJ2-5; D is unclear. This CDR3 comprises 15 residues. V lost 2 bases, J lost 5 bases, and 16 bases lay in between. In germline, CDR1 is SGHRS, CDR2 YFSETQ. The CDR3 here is CASSFTNSPIETQYF. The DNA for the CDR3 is TGCGCCAGCAGCTTTACTAACTCCCCAATCGAGACCCAGTACTTC.

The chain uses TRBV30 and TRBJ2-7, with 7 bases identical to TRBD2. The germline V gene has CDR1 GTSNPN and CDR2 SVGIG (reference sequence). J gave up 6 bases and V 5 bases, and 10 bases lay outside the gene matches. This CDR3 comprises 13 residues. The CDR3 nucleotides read TGTGCCTGGGGCGGTCTCACGGGGGGCGAGCAGTACTTC. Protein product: CAWGGLTGGEQYF. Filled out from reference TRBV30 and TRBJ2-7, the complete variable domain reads SQTIHQWPATLVQPVGSPLSLECTVEGTSNPNLYWYRQAAGRGLQLLFYSVGIGQISSEVPQNLSASRPQDRQFILSSKKLLLSDSGFYLCAWGGLTGGEQYFGPGTRLTVT.

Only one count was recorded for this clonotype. CDR3 protein: CASSYTRTEKLFF. CDR3 nucleotides: TGTGCCAGCAGTTACACGCGGACAGAAAAACTGTTTTTT. The chain carries TRBV6-6 and TRBJ1-4; the D gene is possibly TRBD1 (5 bases). CDR3 size: 13 residues. Germline V gene data show CDR1 as MNHNY and CDR2 as SVGAGI (reference sequence). The V end was cut by 2 bases, the J end by 8 bases, with 9 bases between.

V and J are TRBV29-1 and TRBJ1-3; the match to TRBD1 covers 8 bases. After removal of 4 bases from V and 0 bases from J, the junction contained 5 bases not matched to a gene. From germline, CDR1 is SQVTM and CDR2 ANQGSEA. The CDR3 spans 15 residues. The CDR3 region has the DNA TGCAGCGTTGGGGACAGGTCTACCTCTGGAAACACCATATATTTT. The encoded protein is CSVGDRSTSGNTIYF.

CDR3 in DNA: TGCAGCGTTGAACCAGGAGGTCGGGAGACCCAGTACTTC. Protein: CSVEPGGRETQYF. The chain uses TRBV29-1 and TRBJ2-5, with D possibly matching TRBD2 (5 bases). The CDR3 length is 13 residues. Per the germline V gene, CDR1 is SQVTM and CDR2 is ANQGSEA. Trimming took off 2 bases at V and 5 bases at J, with 12 bases between the two ends.

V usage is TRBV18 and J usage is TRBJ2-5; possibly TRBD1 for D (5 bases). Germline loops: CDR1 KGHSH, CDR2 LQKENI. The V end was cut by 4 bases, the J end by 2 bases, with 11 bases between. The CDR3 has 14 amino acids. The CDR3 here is CASSLQGAQETQYF. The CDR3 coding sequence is TGTGCCAGCTCACTGCAGGGTGCGCAAGAGACCCAGTACTTC.

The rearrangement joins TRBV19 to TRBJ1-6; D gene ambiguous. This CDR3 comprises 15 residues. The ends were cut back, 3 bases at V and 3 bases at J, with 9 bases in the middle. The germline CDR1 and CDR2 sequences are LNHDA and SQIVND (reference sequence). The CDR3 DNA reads TGTGCCAGTAGTATGGCAGAGGTCTATAATTCACCCCTCCACTTT. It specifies CASSMAEVYNSPLHF. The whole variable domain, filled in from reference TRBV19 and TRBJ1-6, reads DGGITQSPKYLFRKEGQNVTLSCEQNLNHDAMYWYRQDPGQGLRLIYYSQIVNDFQKGDIAEGYSVSREKKESFPLTVTSAQKNPTAFYLCASSMAEVYNSPLHFGNGTRLTVT.

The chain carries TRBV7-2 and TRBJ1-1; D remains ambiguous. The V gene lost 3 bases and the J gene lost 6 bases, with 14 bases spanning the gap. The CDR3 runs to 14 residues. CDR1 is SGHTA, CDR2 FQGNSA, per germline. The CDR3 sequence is CASSFDGRRPEAFF. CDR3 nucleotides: TGTGCCAGCAGCTTCGACGGCCGAAGGCCTGAAGCTTTCTTT. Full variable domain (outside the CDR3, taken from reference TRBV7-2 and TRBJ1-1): GAGVSQSPSNKVTEKGKDVELRCDPISGHTALYWYRQSLGQGLEFLIYFQGNSAPDKSGLPSDRFSAERTGGSVSTLTIQRTQQEDSAVYLCASSFDGRRPEAFFGQGTRLTVV.

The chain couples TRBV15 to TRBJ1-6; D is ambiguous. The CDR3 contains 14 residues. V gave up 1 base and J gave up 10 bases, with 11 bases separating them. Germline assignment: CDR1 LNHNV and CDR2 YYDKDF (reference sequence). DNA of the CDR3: TGTGCCACCAGCAGAGGCGGGATACGGTCACCCCTCCACTTT. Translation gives CATSRGGIRSPLHF.

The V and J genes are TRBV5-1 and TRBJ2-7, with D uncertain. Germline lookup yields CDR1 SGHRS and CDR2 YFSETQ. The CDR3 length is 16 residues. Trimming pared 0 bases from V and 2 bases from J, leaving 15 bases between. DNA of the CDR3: TGCGCCAGCAGCTTGGATAATGGCGGAACAGCCTACGAGCAGTACTTC. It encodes CASSLDNGGTAYEQYF.

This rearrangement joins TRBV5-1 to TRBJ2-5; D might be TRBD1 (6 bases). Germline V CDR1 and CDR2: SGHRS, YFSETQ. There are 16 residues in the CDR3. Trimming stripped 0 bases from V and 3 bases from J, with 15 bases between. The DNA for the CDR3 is TGCGCCAGCAGCTTGGACAGGGCCGGGCCGGAAGAGACCCAGTACTTC. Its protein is CASSLDRAGPEETQYF.

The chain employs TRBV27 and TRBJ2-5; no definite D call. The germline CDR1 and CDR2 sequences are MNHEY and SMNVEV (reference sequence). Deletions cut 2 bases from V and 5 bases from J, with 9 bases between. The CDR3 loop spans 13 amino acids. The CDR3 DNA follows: TGTGCCAGCAGTTTAGCTAGAGTTGAGACCCAGTACTTC. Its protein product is CASSLARVETQYF.

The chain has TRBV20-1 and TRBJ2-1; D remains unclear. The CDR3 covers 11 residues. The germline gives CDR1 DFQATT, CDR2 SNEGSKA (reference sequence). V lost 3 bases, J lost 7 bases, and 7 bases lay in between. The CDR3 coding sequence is TGCAGTGCTAGCGATGATAATGAGCAGTTCTTC. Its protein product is CSASDDNEQFF.

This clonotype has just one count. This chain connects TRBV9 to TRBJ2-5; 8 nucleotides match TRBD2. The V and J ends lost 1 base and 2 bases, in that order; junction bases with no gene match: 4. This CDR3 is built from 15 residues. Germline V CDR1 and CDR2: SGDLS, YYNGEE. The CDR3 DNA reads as TGTGCCAGCAGCGTATCAGCGGGGGAACAAGAGACCCAGTACTTC. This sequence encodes CASSVSAGEQETQYF.

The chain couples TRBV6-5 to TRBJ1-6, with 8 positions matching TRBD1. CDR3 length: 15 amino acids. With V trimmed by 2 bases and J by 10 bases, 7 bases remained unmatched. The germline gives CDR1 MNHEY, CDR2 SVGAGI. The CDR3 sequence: CASSYGGQERSPLHF. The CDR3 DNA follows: TGTGCCAGCAGTTACGGGGGACAGGAGAGGTCACCCCTCCACTTT.

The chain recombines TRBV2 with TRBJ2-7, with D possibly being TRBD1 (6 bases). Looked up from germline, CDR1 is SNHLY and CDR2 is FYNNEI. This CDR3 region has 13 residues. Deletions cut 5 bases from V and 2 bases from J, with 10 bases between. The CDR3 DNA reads TGTGCCAGCAGTCCGGGACACACCTACGAGCAGTACTTC. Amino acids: CASSPGHTYEQYF.

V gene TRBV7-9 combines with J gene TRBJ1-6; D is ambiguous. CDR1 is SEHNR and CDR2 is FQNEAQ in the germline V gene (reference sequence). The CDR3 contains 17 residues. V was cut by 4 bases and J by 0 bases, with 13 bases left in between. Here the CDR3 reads CASSWGAGTSYNSPLHF. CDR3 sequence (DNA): TGTGCCAGCAGCTGGGGTGCAGGAACCTCCTATAATTCACCCCTCCACTTT.

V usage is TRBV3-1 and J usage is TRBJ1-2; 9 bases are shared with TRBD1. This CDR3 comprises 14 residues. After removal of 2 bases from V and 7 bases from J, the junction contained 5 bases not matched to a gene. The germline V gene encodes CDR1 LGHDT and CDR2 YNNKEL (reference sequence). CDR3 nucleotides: TGTGCCAGCAGCCAAAAAGGGACAGGGTTTGGCTACACCTTC. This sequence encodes CASSQKGTGFGYTF.

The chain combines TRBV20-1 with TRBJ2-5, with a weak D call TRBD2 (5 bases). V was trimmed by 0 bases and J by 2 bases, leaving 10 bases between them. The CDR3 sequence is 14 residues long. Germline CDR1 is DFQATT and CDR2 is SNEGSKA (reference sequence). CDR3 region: CSARDVREQETQYF. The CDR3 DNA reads TGCAGTGCTAGAGATGTTAGGGAGCAAGAGACCCAGTACTTC.

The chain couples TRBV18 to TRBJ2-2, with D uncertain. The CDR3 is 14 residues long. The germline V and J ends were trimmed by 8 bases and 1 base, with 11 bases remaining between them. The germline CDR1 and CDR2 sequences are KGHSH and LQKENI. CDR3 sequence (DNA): TGTGCCAGCACCCCCCTACTGAACACCGGGGAGCTGTTTTTT. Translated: CASTPLLNTGELFF.

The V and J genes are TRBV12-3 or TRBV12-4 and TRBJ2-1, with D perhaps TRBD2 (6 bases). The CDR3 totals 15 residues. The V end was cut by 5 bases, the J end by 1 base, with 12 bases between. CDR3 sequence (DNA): TGTGCCAGCAGTCGACCTAGCGTATCCTACAATGAGCAGTTCTTC. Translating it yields CASSRPSVSYNEQFF.

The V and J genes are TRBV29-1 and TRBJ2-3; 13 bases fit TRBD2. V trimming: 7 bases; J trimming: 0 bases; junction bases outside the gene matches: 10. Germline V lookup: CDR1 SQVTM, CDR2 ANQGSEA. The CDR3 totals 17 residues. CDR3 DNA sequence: TGCAGCGCCGCCGGGACTAGCGGGGTCCCTAGCACAGATACGCAGTATTTT. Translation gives CSAAGTSGVPSTDTQYF.

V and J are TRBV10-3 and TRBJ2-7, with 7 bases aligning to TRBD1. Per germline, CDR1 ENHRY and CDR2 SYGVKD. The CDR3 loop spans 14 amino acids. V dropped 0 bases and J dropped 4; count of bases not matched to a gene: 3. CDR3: CAISESGQLYEQYF. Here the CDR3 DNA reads TGTGCCATCAGTGAGTCGGGACAGTTGTACGAGCAGTACTTC.

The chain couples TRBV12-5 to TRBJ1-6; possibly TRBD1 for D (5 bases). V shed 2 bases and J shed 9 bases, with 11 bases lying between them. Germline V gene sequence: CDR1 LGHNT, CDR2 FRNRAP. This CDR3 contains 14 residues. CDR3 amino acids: CASGLSGAGSPLHF. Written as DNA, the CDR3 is TGTGCTAGTGGTTTGTCTGGGGCAGGTTCACCCCTCCACTTT.

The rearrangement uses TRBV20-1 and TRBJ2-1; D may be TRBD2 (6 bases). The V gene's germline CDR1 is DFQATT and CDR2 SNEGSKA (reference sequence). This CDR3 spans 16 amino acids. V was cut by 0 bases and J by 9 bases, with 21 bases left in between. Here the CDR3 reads CSARDPGRQPYGEQFF. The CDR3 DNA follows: TGCAGTGCTAGAGATCCGGGGAGGCAGCCTTATGGTGAGCAGTTCTTC.

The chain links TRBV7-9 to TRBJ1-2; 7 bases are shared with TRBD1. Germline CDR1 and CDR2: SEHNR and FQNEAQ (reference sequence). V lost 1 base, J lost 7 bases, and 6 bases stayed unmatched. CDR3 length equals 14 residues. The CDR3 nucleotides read TGTGCCAGCAGCTTAGGGCAGGGGGATCGTGGCTACACCTTC. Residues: CASSLGQGDRGYTF.

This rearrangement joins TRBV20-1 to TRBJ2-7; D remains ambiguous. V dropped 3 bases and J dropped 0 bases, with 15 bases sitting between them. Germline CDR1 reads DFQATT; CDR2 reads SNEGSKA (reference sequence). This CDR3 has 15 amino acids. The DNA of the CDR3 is TGCAGTGCTAGTTTCGAGACAAGGAGCTCCTACGAGCAGTACTTC. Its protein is CSASFETRSSYEQYF.

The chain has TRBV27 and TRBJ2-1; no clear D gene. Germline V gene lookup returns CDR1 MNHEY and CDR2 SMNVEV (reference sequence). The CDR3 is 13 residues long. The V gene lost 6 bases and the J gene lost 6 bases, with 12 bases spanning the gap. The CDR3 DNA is TGTGCCAGCAGGTCGGCCAACAGCAATGAGCAGTTCTTC. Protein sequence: CASRSANSNEQFF.

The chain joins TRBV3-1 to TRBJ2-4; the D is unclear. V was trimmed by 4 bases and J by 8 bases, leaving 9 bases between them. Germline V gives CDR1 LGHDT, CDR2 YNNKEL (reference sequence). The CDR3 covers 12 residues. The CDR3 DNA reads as TGTGCCAGCAGCCCCATGGGGTACATTCAGTACTTC. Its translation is CASSPMGYIQYF. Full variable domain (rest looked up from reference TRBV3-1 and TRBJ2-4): DTAVSQTPKYLVTQMGNDKSIKCEQNLGHDTMYWYKQDSKKFLKIMFSYNNKELIINETVPNRFSPKSPDKAHLNLHINSLELGDSAVYFCASSPMGYIQYFGAGTRLSVL.

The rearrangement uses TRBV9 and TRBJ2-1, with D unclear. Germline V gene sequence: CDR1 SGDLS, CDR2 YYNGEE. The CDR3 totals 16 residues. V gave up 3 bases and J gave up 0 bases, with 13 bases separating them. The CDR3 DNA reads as TGTGCCAGCAGCGCCCACAAGAGAATCTCCTACAATGAGCAGTTCTTC. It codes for CASSAHKRISYNEQFF.